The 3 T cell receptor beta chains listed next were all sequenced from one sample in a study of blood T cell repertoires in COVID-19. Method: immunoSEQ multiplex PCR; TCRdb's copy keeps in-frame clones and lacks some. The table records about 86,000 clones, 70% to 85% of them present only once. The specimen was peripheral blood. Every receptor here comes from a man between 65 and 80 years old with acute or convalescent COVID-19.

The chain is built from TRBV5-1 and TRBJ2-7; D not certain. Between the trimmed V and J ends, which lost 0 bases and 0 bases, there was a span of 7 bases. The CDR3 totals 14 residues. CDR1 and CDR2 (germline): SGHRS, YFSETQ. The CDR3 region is CASSLDPSSYEQYF. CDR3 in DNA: TGCGCCAGCAGCTTGGATCCGAGCTCCTACGAGCAGTACTTC.

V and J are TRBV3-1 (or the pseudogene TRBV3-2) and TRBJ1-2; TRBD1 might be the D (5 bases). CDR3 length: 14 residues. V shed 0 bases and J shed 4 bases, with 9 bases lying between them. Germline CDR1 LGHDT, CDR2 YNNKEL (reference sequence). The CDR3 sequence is CASSQEWGVYGYTF. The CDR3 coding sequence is TGTGCCAGCAGCCAAGAGTGGGGGGTCTATGGCTACACCTTC.

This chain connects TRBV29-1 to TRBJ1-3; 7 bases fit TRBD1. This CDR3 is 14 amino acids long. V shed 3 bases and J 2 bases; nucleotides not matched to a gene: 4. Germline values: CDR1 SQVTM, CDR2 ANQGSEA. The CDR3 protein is CSVDLQGPGNTIYF. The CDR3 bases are TGCAGCGTTGACCTACAGGGGCCTGGAAACACCATATATTTT. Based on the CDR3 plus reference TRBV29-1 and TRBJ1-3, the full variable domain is SAVISQKPSRDICQRGTSLTIQCQVDSQVTMMFWYRQQPGQSLTLIATANQGSEATYESGFVIDKFPISRPNLTFSTLTVSNMSPEDSSIYLCSVDLQGPGNTIYFGEGSWLTVV.